The clone carrying this T cell receptor (beta chain) came up many times. Trimming took off 6 bases at V and 4 bases at J, with 21 bases between the two ends. Germline V gene data show CDR1 as DFQATT and CDR2 as SNEGSKA (reference sequence). CDR3 length: 15 amino acids. TCRdb reanalysed the RT-PCR reads using MiXCR and keeps one entry per CDR3 protein. The repertoire holds hundreds of thousands of distinct CDR3 sequences, with approximately 15% as singletons. The sequenced sample was memory CD4+ T cells from blood. The chain recombines TRBV20-1 with TRBJ1-2; TRBD1 is a possible D gene (6 bases). The source is a female donor in good health, serving as a healthy control. The DNA of the CDR3 is TGCAGTGCCAAACAGTGGGGGCGCGGCGGCTATGGCTACACCTTC. It translates to CSAKQWGRGGYGYTF.